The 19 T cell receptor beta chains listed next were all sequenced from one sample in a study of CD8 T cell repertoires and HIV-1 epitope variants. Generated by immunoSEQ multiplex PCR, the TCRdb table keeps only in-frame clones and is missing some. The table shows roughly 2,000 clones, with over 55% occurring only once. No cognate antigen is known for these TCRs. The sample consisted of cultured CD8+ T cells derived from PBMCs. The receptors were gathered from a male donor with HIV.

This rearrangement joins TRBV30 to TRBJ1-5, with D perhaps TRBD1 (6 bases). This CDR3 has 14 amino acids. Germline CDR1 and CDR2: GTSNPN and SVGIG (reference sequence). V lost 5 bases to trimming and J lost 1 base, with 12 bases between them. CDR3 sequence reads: CAWGTQSSNQPQHF. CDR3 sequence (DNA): TGTGCCTGGGGGACACAATCCAGCAATCAGCCCCAGCATTTT.

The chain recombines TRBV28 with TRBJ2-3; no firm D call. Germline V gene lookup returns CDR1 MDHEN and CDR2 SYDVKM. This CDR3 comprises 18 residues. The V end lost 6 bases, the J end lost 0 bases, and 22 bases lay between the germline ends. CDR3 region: CASRDMLDATSSTDTQYF. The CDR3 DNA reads TGTGCCAGCAGAGATATGTTGGATGCCACTTCTAGCACAGATACGCAGTATTTT. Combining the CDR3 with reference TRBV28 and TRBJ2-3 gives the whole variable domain DVKVTQSSRYLVKRTGEKVFLECVQDMDHENMFWYRQDPGLGLRLIYFSYDVKMKEKGDIPEGYSVSREKKERFSLILESASTNQTSMYLCASRDMLDATSSTDTQYFGPGTRLTVL.

CDR3 in amino acids: CSVEAGNTIYF. DNA of the CDR3: TGCAGCGTTGAGGCGGGAAACACCATATATTTT. The J gene is TRBJ1-3, the V gene TRBV29-1, with D uncertain. The CDR3 consists of 11 residues. The V and J ends lost 3 bases and 4 bases respectively, with 4 bases between them. Germline CDR1 SQVTM, CDR2 ANQGSEA.

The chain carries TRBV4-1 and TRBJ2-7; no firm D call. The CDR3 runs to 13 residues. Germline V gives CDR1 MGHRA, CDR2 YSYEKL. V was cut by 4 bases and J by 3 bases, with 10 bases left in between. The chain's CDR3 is CASSRILDYEQYF. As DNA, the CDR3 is TGCGCCAGCAGCCGTATACTCGACTACGAGCAGTACTTC.

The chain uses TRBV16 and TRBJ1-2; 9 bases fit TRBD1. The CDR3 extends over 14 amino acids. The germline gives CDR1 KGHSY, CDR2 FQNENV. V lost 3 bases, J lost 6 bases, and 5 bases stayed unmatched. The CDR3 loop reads CASSHTTGGNGYTF. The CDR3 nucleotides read TGTGCCAGCAGCCACACGACAGGGGGAAATGGCTACACCTTC. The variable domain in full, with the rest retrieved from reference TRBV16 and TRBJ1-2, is GEEVAQTPKHLVRGEGQKAKLYCAPIKGHSYVFWYQQVLKNEFKFLISFQNENVFDETGMPKERFSAKCLPNSPCSLEIQATKLEDSAVYFCASSHTTGGNGYTFGSGTRLTVV.

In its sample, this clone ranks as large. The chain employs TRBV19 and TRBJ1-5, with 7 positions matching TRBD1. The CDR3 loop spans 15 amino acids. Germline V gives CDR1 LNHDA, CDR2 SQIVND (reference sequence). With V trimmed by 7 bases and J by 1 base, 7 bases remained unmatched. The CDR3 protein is CASTPDRLSNQPQHF. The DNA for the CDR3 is TGTGCCAGTACCCCGGACAGGTTAAGCAATCAGCCCCAGCATTTT.

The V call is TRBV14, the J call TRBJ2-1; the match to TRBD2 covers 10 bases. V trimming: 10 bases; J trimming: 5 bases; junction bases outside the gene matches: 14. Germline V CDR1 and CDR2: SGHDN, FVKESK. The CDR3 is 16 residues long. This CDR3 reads CATREAGGPGDNEQFF. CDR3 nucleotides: TGTGCCACCAGAGAAGCGGGAGGGCCGGGAGACAATGAGCAGTTCTTC.

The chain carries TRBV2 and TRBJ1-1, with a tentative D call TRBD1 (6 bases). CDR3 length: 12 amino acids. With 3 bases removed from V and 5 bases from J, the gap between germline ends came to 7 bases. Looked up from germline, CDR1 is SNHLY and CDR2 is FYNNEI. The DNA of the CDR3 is TGTGCCAGCAGTGACCAGGGGACTGAAGCTTTCTTT. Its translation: CASSDQGTEAFF. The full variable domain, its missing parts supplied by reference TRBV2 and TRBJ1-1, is EPEVTQTPSHQVTQMGQEVILRCVPISNHLYFYWYRQILGQKVEFLVSFYNNEISEKSEIFDDQFSVERPDGSNFTLKIRSTKLEDSAMYFCASSDQGTEAFFGQGTRLTVV.

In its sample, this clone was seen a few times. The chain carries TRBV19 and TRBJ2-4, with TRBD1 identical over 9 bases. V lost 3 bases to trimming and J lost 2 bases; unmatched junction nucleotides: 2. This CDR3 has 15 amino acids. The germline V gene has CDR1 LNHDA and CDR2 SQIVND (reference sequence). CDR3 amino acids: CASSIGTGSKNIQYF. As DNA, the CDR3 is TGTGCCAGTAGTATTGGGACAGGGTCCAAAAACATTCAGTACTTC.

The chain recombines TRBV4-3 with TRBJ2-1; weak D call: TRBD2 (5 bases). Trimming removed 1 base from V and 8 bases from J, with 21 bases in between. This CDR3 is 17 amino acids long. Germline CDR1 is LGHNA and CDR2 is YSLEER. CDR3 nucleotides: TGCGCCAGCAGCCAAGCCCCCCTACCACTAGATCTAGATGAGCAGTTCTTC. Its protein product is CASSQAPLPLDLDEQFF.

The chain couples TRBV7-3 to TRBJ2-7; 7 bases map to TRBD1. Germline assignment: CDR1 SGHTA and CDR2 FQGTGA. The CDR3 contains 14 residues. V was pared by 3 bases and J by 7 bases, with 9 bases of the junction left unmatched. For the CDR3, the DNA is TGTGCCAGCAGCTTGGGACAGTACCTTCGTGAGCAGTACTTC. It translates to CASSLGQYLREQYF.

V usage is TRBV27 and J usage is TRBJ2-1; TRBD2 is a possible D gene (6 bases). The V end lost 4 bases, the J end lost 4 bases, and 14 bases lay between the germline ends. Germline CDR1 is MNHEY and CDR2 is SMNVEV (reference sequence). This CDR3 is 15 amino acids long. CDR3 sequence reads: CASSSPRLGYNEQFF. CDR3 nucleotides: TGTGCCAGCAGTTCACCGAGACTAGGGTACAATGAGCAGTTCTTC.

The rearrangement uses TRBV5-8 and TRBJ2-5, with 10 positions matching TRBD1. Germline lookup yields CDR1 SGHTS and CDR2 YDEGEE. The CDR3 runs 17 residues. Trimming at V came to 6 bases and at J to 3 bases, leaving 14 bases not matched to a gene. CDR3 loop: CASTDPGQGTLKETQYF. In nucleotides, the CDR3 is TGTGCCAGCACCGACCCGGGACAGGGGACTCTGAAAGAGACCCAGTACTTC.

CDR3 nucleotide sequence: TGTGCCAGCAGCCCCTACGTGACCGGGGAGCTGTTTTTT. As protein: CASSPYVTGELFF. The gene calls are TRBV7-3 and TRBJ2-2; the D is unclear. The CDR3 has 13 residues. Germline assignment: CDR1 SGHTA and CDR2 FQGTGA. Trimming took off 5 bases at V and 5 bases at J, with 9 bases between the two ends.

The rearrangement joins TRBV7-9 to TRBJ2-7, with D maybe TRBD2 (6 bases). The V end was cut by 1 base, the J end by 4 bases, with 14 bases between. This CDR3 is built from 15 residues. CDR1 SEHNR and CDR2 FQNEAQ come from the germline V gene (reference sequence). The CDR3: CASSLGGGEWYEQYF. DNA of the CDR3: TGTGCCAGCAGCTTAGGAGGCGGGGAGTGGTACGAGCAGTACTTC.

CDR3 DNA sequence: TGTGCCAGCAGCTTGGGACAGTCCTCAGAGCAGTACTTC. Protein sequence: CASSLGQSSEQYF. The V and J genes are TRBV5-6 and TRBJ2-7, with TRBD1 as a possible D gene (5 bases). Trimming removed 0 bases at V and 7 bases at J, with 11 bases between. The CDR3 spans 13 residues. Per the germline V gene, CDR1 is SGHDT and CDR2 is YYEEEE.

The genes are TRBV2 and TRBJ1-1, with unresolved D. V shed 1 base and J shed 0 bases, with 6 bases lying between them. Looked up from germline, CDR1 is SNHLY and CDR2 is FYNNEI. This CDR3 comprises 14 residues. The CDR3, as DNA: TGTGCCAGCAGTGAAGATTACTTGAACACTGAAGCTTTCTTT. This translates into CASSEDYLNTEAFF.

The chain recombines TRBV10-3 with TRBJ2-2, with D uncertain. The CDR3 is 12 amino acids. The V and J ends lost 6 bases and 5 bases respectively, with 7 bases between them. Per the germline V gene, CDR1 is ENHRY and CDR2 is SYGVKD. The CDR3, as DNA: TGTGCCATCAGCGTTAGGACCGGGGAGCTGTTTTTT. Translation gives CAISVRTGELFF.

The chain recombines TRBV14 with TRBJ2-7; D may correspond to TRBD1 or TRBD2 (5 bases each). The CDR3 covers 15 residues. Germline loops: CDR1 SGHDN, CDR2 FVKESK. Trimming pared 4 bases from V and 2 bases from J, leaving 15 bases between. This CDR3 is CASSPGPNIPYEQYF. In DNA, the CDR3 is TGTGCCAGCAGCCCGGGACCCAATATTCCCTACGAGCAGTACTTC. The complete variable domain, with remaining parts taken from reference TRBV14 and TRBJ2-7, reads EAGVTQFPSHSVIEKGQTVTLRCDPISGHDNLYWYRRVMGKEIKFLLHFVKESKQDESGMPNNRFLAERTGGTYSTLKVQPAELEDSGVYFCASSPGPNIPYEQYFGPGTRLTVT.